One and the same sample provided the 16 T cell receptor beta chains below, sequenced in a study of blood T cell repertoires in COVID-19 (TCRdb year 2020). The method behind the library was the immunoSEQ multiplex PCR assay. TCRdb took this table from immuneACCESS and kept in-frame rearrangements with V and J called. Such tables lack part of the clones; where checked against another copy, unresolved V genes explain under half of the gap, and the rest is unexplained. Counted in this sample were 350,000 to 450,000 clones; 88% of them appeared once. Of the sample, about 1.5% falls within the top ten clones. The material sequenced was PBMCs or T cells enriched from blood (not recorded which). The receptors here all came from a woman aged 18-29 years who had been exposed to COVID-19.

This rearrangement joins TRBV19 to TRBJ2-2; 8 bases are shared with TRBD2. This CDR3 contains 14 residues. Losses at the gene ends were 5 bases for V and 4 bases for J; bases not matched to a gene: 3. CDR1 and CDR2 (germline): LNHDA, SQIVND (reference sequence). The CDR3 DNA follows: TGTGCCAGTAGTCTAGCGGGTGTCACCGGGGAGCTGTTTTTT. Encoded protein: CASSLAGVTGELFF. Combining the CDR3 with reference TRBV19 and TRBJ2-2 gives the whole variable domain DGGITQSPKYLFRKEGQNVTLSCEQNLNHDAMYWYRQDPGQGLRLIYYSQIVNDFQKGDIAEGYSVSREKKESFPLTVTSAQKNPTAFYLCASSLAGVTGELFFGEGSRLTVL.

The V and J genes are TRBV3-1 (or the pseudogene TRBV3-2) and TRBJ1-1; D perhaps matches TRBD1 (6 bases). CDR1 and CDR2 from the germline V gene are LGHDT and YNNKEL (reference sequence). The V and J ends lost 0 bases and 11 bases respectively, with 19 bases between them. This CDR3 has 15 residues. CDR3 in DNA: TGTGCCAGCAGCCAAGATAGAGGTACCGGACAGAGGGCTTTCTTT. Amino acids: CASSQDRGTGQRAFF.

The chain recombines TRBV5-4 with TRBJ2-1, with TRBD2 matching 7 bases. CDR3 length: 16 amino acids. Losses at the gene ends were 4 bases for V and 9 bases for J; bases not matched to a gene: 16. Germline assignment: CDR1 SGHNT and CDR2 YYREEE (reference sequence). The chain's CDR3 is CASSHWSRTSTGEQFF. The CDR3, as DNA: TGTGCCAGCAGCCATTGGAGTAGGACTAGTACCGGTGAGCAGTTCTTC. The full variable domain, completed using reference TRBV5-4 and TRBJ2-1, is ETGVTQSPTHLIKTRGQQVTLRCSSQSGHNTVSWYQQALGQGPQFIFQYYREEENGRGNFPPRFSGLQFPNYSSELNVNALELDDSALYLCASSHWSRTSTGEQFFGPGTRLTVL.

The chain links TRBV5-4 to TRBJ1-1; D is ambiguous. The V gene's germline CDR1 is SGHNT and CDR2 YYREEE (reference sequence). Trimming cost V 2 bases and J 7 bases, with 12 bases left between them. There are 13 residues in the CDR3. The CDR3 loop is CASSLGLGGEAFF. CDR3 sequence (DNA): TGTGCCAGCAGCTTAGGTCTTGGAGGTGAAGCTTTCTTT.

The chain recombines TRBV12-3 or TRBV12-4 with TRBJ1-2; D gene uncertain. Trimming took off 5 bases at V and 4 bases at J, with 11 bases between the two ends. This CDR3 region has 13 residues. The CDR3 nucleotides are TGTGCCAGCAGTCTCCAGGAGGTCTATGGCTACACCTTC. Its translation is CASSLQEVYGYTF.

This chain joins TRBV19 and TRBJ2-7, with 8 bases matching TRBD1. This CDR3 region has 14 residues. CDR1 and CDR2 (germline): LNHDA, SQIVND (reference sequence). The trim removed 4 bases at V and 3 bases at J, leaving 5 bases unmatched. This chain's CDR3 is CASSNGQGVYEQYF. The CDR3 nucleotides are TGTGCCAGTAGTAACGGACAGGGTGTCTACGAGCAGTACTTC.

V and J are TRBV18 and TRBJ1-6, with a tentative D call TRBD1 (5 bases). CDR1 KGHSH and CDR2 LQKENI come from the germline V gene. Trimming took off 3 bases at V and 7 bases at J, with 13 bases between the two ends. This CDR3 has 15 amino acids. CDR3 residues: CASSPVQGGNSPLHF. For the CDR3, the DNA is TGTGCCAGCTCACCTGTTCAGGGTGGCAATTCACCCCTCCACTTT.

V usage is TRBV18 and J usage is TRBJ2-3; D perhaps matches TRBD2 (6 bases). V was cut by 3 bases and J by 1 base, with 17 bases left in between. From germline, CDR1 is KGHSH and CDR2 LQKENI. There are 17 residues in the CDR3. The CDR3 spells CASSPLEGSRGTDTQYF. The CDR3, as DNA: TGTGCCAGCTCACCGCTGGAGGGCTCCCGGGGCACAGATACGCAGTATTTT.

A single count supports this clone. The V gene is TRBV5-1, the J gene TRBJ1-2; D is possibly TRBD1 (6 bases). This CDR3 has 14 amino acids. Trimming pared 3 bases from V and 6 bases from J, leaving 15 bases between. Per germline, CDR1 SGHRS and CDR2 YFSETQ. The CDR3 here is CASSYEGRGNGYTF. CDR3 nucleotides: TGCGCCAGCAGCTACGAGGGGAGGGGGAATGGCTACACCTTC.

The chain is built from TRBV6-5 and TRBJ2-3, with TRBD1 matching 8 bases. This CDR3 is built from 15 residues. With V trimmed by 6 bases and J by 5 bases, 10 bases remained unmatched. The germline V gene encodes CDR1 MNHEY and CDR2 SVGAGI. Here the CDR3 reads CASSLGQGPQDTQYF. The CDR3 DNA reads TGTGCCAGCAGCCTAGGACAGGGTCCACAAGATACGCAGTATTTT.

In DNA form, the CDR3 reads TGTGCCAGCGGACAGTCCCCTGGAAACACCATATATTTT. As protein: CASGQSPGNTIYF. The chain uses TRBV2 and TRBJ1-3, with a tentative D call TRBD1 (6 bases). CDR3 length equals 13 residues. Germline lookup yields CDR1 SNHLY and CDR2 FYNNEI. V was shortened by 8 bases and J by 2 bases, with 10 bases between the two germline ends.

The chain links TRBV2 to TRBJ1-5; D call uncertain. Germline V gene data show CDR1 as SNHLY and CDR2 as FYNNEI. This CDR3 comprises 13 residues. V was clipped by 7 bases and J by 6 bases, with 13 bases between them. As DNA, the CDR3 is TGTGCCAGCACCCTAGGTGGCTTTCAGCCCCAGCATTTT. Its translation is CASTLGGFQPQHF.

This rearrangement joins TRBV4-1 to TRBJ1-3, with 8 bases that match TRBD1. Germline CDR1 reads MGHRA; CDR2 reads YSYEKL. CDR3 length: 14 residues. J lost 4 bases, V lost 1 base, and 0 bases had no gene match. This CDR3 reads CASSQAGGGNTIYF. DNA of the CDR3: TGCGCCAGCAGCCAAGCAGGGGGCGGAAACACCATATATTTT.

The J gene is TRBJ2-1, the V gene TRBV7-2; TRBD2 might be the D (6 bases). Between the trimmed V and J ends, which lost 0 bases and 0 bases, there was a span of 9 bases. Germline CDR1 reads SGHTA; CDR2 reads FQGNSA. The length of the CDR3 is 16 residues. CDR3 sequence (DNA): TGTGCCAGCAGCTTAGCAAAGGGACTCTCCTACAATGAGCAGTTCTTC. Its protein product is CASSLAKGLSYNEQFF. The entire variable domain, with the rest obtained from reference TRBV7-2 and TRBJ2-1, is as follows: GAGVSQSPSNKVTEKGKDVELRCDPISGHTALYWYRQSLGQGLEFLIYFQGNSAPDKSGLPSDRFSAERTGGSVSTLTIQRTQQEDSAVYLCASSLAKGLSYNEQFFGPGTRLTVL.

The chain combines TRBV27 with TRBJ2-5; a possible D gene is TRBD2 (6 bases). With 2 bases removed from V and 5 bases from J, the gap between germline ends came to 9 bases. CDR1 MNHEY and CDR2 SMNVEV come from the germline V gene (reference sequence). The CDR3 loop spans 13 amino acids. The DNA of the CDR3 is TGTGCCAGCAGTTTACTTGGGGGGGAGACCCAGTACTTC. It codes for CASSLLGGETQYF.

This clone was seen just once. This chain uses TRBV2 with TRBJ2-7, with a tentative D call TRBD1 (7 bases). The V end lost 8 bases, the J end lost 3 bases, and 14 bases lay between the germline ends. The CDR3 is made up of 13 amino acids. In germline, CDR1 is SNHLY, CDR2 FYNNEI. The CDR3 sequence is CASGGTAYYEQYF. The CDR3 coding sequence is TGTGCCAGCGGCGGGACAGCCTACTACGAGCAGTACTTC. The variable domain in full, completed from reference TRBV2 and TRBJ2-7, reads EPEVTQTPSHQVTQMGQEVILRCVPISNHLYFYWYRQILGQKVEFLVSFYNNEISEKSEIFDDQFSVERPDGSNFTLKIRSTKLEDSAMYFCASGGTAYYEQYFGPGTRLTVT.